Listed here is a single T cell receptor beta chain. Profiling relied on immunoSEQ multiplex PCR, and the TCRdb table lists in-frame clones only, not all of them. The sample consists of a few hundred thousand clones, 75% to 90% of them appearing once. With 5 bases removed from V and 0 bases from J, the gap between germline ends came to 19 bases. The V gene's germline CDR1 is KGHSH and CDR2 LQKENI. The CDR3 extends over 17 amino acids. The record originates from a study of blood T cell repertoires in COVID-19. Study-level information: In each case, the material was cDNA or gDNA derived from T cells, B-cell-depleted T cells, or PBMCs.

Participants came from about two dozen US areas, aged roughly 18 to 95 years. Which cohort a participant joined came from the clinical history participants gave. The TCR originated in a woman younger than 45 who had recovered from COVID-19. The chain has TRBV18 and TRBJ1-1; D is unclear. The sample taken for sequencing was PBMCs or T cells enriched from blood (not recorded which). The CDR3 protein is CASSKRGFLPMNTEAFF. The CDR3 coding sequence is TGTGCCAGCTCAAAACGGGGATTCTTGCCCATGAACACTGAAGCTTTCTTT.